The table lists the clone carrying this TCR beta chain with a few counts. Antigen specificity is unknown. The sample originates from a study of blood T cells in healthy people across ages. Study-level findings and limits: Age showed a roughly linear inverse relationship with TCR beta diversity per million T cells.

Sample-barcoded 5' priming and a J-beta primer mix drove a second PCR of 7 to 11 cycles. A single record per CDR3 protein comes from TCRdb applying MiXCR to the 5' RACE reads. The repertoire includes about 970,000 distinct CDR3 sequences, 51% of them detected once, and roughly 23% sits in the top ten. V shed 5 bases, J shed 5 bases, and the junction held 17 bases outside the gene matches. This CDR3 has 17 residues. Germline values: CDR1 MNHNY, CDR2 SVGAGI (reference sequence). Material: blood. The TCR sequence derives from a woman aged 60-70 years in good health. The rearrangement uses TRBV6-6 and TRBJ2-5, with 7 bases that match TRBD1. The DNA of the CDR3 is TGTGCCAGCAGTCCGGGATTTCGACAGGGCCAGGGGGAGACCCAGTACTTC. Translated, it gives CASSPGFRQGQGETQYF.